This T cell receptor beta chain was recorded in a study of T cell responses to AZD1222 COVID-19 vaccine. General study findings and limits: It should be noted that donors were predominantly white British and more often female, and clonal diversity was possibly underestimated.

The CDR3 is 15 residues long. Germline assignment: CDR1 SGHNT and CDR2 YYREEE (reference sequence). The germline V and J ends were trimmed by 3 bases and 0 bases, with 12 bases remaining between them. Points on this clone: Its matching antigen is unknown.

Using immunoSEQ multiplex PCR, the repertoire was profiled, and TCRdb retains in-frame clones only, with some absent. Of around 140,000 clones in the sample, 70% to 90% are singletons; the top ten hold 4.5% to 6.5%. The chain recombines TRBV5-4 with TRBJ1-1; weak D call: TRBD1 (5 bases). The receptor was derived from an adult in good health. Sequencing used peripheral blood, obtained on day 0 of AZD1222 vaccination. The CDR3 protein is CASSWGGVMNTEAFF. CDR3 nucleotides: TGTGCCAGCAGCTGGGGGGGGGTGATGAACACTGAAGCTTTCTTT.